These 22 T cell receptor beta chains share one sample of origin, sequenced in a study of human T cells and chemical hapten exposure. Time point here: patch test 1, 2 weeks after DPC sensitization. Treatment given: therapeutic diphenylcyclopropenone sensitization with weekly scalp DPC. In TCRdb, the RACE reads were re-called with MiXCR into one record per CDR3 protein. Of tens of thousands of distinct CDR3 sequences in the sample, about 10% were seen once. The source was whole blood, collected in connection with sensitization to the hapten diphenylcyclopropenone (DPC). All receptors come from a man between 35 and 55 years old with alopecia areata. Some clones in this sample may be carry-over from other donors' samples.

V and J are TRBV11-2 and TRBJ2-3, with D perhaps matching TRBD2 (5 bases). Germline CDR1 reads SGHAT; CDR2 reads FQNNGV. The ends were cut back, 5 bases at V and 4 bases at J, with 13 bases in the middle. This CDR3 is 14 amino acids long. DNA for the CDR3: TGTGCCAGCAGCCCTAGCCTCCTAGCAGATACGCAGTATTTT. Amino acid sequence: CASSPSLLADTQYF.

The rearrangement uses TRBV7-3 and TRBJ2-1; TRBD2 might be the D (6 bases). The CDR3 runs 16 residues. The V gene lost 1 base and the J gene lost 1 base, with 11 bases spanning the gap. The V gene's germline CDR1 is SGHTA and CDR2 FQGTGA. For the CDR3, the DNA is TGTGCCAGCAGCTTAATGGGACTTACTTCCTACAATGAGCAGTTCTTC. Translated, it gives CASSLMGLTSYNEQFF.

The genes are TRBV11-1 and TRBJ1-1, with D maybe TRBD1 (6 bases). The CDR3 runs to 14 residues. CDR1 is SGHAT, CDR2 FQDESV, per germline (reference sequence). The V end was cut by 2 bases, the J end by 4 bases, with 11 bases between. The CDR3 region has the DNA TGTGCCAGCAGCTTACAGGGCAGGGGCACTGAAGCTTTCTTT. Translation: CASSLQGRGTEAFF.

The CDR3 region is CASSPGQGTREQYF. CDR3 sequence (DNA): TGTGCCAGCTCACCGGGACAGGGGACGCGGGAGCAGTACTTC. This sequence joins TRBV18 and TRBJ2-7; 10 bases are shared with TRBD1. V trimming: 3 bases; J trimming: 7 bases; junction bases outside the gene matches: 6. The CDR3 contains 14 residues. Germline V gene sequence: CDR1 KGHSH, CDR2 LQKENI.

This chain joins TRBV20-1 and TRBJ2-7, with TRBD2 matching over 8 bases. The CDR3 runs 15 residues. J gave up 8 bases and V 0 bases, and 12 bases lay outside the gene matches. Germline lookup yields CDR1 DFQATT and CDR2 SNEGSKA (reference sequence). The CDR3 DNA reads TGCAGTGCTAGAGATCCGTACGGGAGGGGTGTAAAGCAGTACTTC. Protein: CSARDPYGRGVKQYF.

In its sample, this clonotype was seen a few times. The chain recombines TRBV12-3 or TRBV12-4 with TRBJ1-2; maybe TRBD1 (6 bases). V was trimmed by 8 bases and J by 8 bases, leaving 15 bases between them. The CDR3 is 12 amino acids. CDR3 DNA sequence: TGTGCCAGCGGAAGGGGGAGATTCGGCTACACCTTC. Encoded protein: CASGRGRFGYTF.

CDR3 residues: CASSLRLTGETQYF. CDR3 DNA sequence: TGTGCCAGCAGTTTGCGTCTGACGGGTGAGACCCAGTACTTC. This chain uses TRBV28 with TRBJ2-5; no firm D call. The V end was cut by 3 bases, the J end by 5 bases, with 13 bases between. The CDR3 totals 14 residues. Germline values: CDR1 MDHEN, CDR2 SYDVKM.

In this sample, this clonotype turned up many times. The junction and the germline gene differ at one end; a read error may be behind it. This rearrangement joins TRBV7-9 to TRBJ2-5, with unresolved D. Germline V gives CDR1 SEHNR, CDR2 FQNEAQ (reference sequence). The CDR3 is 12 amino acids. In DNA, the CDR3 is TGTGCCAGCAGCCCCCACCAGGAGACCCAGTACTTC. This translates into CASSPHQETQYF.

The V gene is TRBV9, the J gene TRBJ2-6, with 10 bases aligning to TRBD1. The germline CDR1 and CDR2 sequences are SGDLS and YYNGEE. The CDR3 length is 19 residues. Germline trimming cut 3 bases from V and 2 bases from J; bases unmatched to any gene: 11. CDR3 sequence reads: CASSGRPSGTGAGANVLTF. The CDR3 coding sequence is TGTGCCAGCAGCGGACGCCCCTCCGGGACAGGGGCTGGGGCCAACGTCCTGACTTTC.

This clonotype was counted at least ten times. This rearrangement joins TRBV18 to TRBJ2-7; 10 nucleotides line up with TRBD1. Germline V gene lookup returns CDR1 KGHSH and CDR2 LQKENI. The V segment lost 3 bases and the J segment 3 bases; nucleotides outside the gene matches: 2. The CDR3 consists of 14 residues. CDR3 DNA sequence: TGTGCCAGCTCACCGGGGACAGGGGTCTACGAGCAGTACTTC. Its protein product is CASSPGTGVYEQYF. Filled out from reference TRBV18 and TRBJ2-7, the complete variable domain reads NAGVMQNPRHLVRRRGQEARLRCSPMKGHSHVYWYRQLPEEGLKFMVYLQKENIIDESGMPKERFSAEFPKEGPSILRIQQVVRGDSAAYFCASSPGTGVYEQYFGPGTRLTVT.

J is TRBJ2-2 and V is TRBV5-1; maybe TRBD1 (6 bases). CDR3 length: 15 amino acids. Germline CDR1 SGHRS, CDR2 YFSETQ. Between the trimmed V and J ends, which lost 7 bases and 4 bases, there was a span of 17 bases. This CDR3 is CASRTGTTITGELFF. The CDR3 DNA follows: TGCGCCAGCCGGACCGGGACAACCATCACCGGGGAGCTGTTTTTT.

The sample holds a few counts of this clonotype. J is TRBJ2-3 and V is TRBV7-3; D may match TRBD1 or TRBD2 (5 bases each). Trimming cost V 3 bases and J 2 bases, with 12 bases left between them. Germline lookup yields CDR1 SGHTA and CDR2 FQGTGA. CDR3 length: 15 residues. CDR3 loop: CASSFYTGPTDTQYF. The CDR3 DNA follows: TGTGCCAGCAGCTTTTACACGGGACCCACAGATACGCAGTATTTT.

This clonotype has a handful of counts. V and J are TRBV5-1 and TRBJ1-1, with 9 bases matching TRBD1. Germline CDR1 SGHRS, CDR2 YFSETQ. CDR3 length equals 16 residues. The V gene end was trimmed by 2 bases and the J gene end by 1 base; junction bases not matched to a gene: 6. The CDR3 bases are TGCGCCAGCAGCTTCGATTCGACAGGGGGGAACACTGAAGCTTTCTTT. It encodes CASSFDSTGGNTEAFF.

This chain links TRBV20-1 with TRBJ1-6, with 8 bases aligning to TRBD1. V shed 5 bases, J shed 9 bases, and the junction held 3 bases outside the gene matches. Germline CDR1 reads DFQATT; CDR2 reads SNEGSKA (reference sequence). The CDR3 covers 12 residues. In DNA, the CDR3 is TGCAGTGCTGTGACAGGGGTTTCACCCCTCCACTTT. Translated, it gives CSAVTGVSPLHF.

This clonotype was observed a handful of times. The genes are TRBV20-1 and TRBJ2-3; either TRBD1 or TRBD2 may fit D (7 bases each). This CDR3 has 14 residues. CDR1 is DFQATT and CDR2 is SNEGSKA in the germline V gene (reference sequence). V dropped 5 bases and J dropped 4 bases, with 16 bases sitting between them. The CDR3 coding sequence is TGCAGTGCTCCCAGGGGGGGTGTGGCAGATACGCAGTATTTT. This translates into CSAPRGGVADTQYF.

The table lists this clonotype with many counts. This sequence joins TRBV5-1 and TRBJ1-2, with a possible D match to TRBD1 (6 bases). Germline CDR1 and CDR2: SGHRS and YFSETQ. Trimming took off 3 bases at V and 7 bases at J, with 16 bases between the two ends. This CDR3 has 14 residues. The CDR3 sequence is CASSSWTDLGGYTF. For the CDR3, the DNA is TGCGCCAGCAGCTCCTGGACAGACTTGGGTGGCTACACCTTC.

The table lists this clonotype with a few counts. V usage is TRBV29-1 and J usage is TRBJ2-5; D remains ambiguous. Trimming pared 1 base from V and 3 bases from J, leaving 12 bases between. The CDR3 spans 14 residues. Per the germline V gene, CDR1 is SQVTM and CDR2 is ANQGSEA. DNA for the CDR3: TGCAGCGTTGAAGGGTTCCGGGCTGAAGAGACCCAGTACTTC. Encoded protein: CSVEGFRAEETQYF.

This clonotype was counted only a few times. The chain couples TRBV6-2 or TRBV6-3 to TRBJ2-1; D is possibly TRBD2 (6 bases). Trimming left V 7 bases short and J 0 bases short, with 19 bases between. The CDR3 runs to 17 residues. Per germline, CDR1 MNHEY and CDR2 SVGEGT. CDR3 DNA: TGTGCCAGCATTGGATTAGCGGCGGAGAGCTCCTACAATGAGCAGTTCTTC. This codes for CASIGLAAESSYNEQFF.

Concerning this clonotype: Its ends do not fully match the called genes, so a read error is possible. The J gene is TRBJ2-7, the V gene TRBV24-1; TRBD1 matches 8 bases. CDR3 size: 11 residues. Germline V gene sequence: CDR1 KGHDR, CDR2 SFDVKD. In DNA, the CDR3 is TGTGCCACGGGACAGGTCTACGCGCAGTACTTC. Translating gives CATGQVYAQYF.

The table lists this clonotype with many counts. The CDR3 spells CASSLAGQGNEKLFF. In DNA form, the CDR3 reads TGTGCCAGCAGCTTAGCGGGACAGGGAAATGAAAAACTGTTTTTT. This rearrangement joins TRBV7-9 to TRBJ1-4; 9 bases map to TRBD1. The germline gives CDR1 SEHNR, CDR2 FQNEAQ (reference sequence). The CDR3 is 15 amino acids. The ends lost 0 bases at V and 5 bases at J; junction bases unmatched: 1.

This clonotype was observed a handful of times. The chain's CDR3 is CASSQEVGGPGLLQTQETQYF. The CDR3 nucleotides are TGTGCCAGCAGCCAAGAGGTGGGGGGGCCTGGACTGCTTCAGACTCAGGAGACCCAGTACTTC. The chain employs TRBV4-2 and TRBJ2-5; tentatively, D is TRBD2 (7 bases). Deletions cut 0 bases from V and 5 bases from J, with 31 bases between. CDR1 is LGHNA, CDR2 YNFKEQ, per germline. The CDR3 has 21 residues.

This clonotype showed up just a few times. The chain couples TRBV6-5 to TRBJ1-6; D uncertain. The CDR3 is 16 amino acids. The germline CDR1 and CDR2 sequences are MNHEY and SVGAGI. V lost 1 base and J 6 bases, leaving 13 bases between the germline ends. The CDR3 nucleotides are TGTGCCAGCAGTTACTTCAGTATTACCTTTAATTCACCCCTCCACTTT. Amino acids: CASSYFSITFNSPLHF.